This TCR beta chain appears in the sequencing data of a study of T cells in Graves' hyperthyroidism and ophthalmopathy. Template material for amplifying TCR beta CDR3 regions consisted of RNA transcripts. Researchers ran a first-round RT-PCR on the TCR CDR3 using the HTBI primer set. MiXCR was run by TCRdb on the multiplex PCR reads, yielding one entry per CDR3 protein. The table includes 500,000 to 650,000 distinct CDR3 sequences, nearly 20% detected once. Lactation, pregnancy, other autoimmune disease or uncontrolled infection excluded patients. This CDR3 has 12 amino acids. Between the trimmed V and J ends, which lost 6 bases and 4 bases, there was a span of 8 bases. Germline CDR1 and CDR2: SNHLY and FYNNEI. This clonotype was seen a few times. Its antigen is still unknown. Study outcomes and limitations: Blood also carried most thyroid clonotypes expanded above 0.001.

V is TRBV2 and J is TRBJ2-3; no clear D. Sequencing used blood. The clonotype originates from a man in his forties with Graves' ophthalmopathy. The CDR3 DNA reads TGTGCCAGCAGCCCAGCAGCAGATACGCAGTATTTT. Translated, it gives CASSPAADTQYF. The whole variable domain, filled in from reference TRBV2 and TRBJ2-3, reads EPEVTQTPSHQVTQMGQEVILRCVPISNHLYFYWYRQILGQKVEFLVSFYNNEISEKSEIFDDQFSVERPDGSNFTLKIRSTKLEDSAMYFCASSPAADTQYFGPGTRLTVL.